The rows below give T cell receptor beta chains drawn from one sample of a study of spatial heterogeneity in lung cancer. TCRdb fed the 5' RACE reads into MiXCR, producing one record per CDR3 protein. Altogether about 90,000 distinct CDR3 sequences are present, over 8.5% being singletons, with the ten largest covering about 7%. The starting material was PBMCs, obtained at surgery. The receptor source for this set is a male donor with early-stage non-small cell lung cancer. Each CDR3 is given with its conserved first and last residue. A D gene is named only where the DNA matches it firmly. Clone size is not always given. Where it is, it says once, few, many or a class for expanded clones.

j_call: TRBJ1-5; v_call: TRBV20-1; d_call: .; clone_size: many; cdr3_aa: CSAILPQGSNQPQHF; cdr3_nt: TGCAGTGCTATACTCCCTCAGGGCAGCAATCAGCCCCAGCATTTT
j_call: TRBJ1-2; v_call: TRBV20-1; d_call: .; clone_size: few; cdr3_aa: CSARDWQGDGYTF; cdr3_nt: TGCAGTGCTAGAGATTGGCAGGGTGATGGCTACACCTTC
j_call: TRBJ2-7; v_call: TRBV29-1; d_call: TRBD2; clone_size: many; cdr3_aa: CSVETSGSSYEQYF; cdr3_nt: TGCAGCGTTGAAACGAGCGGGAGCTCCTACGAGCAGTACTTC
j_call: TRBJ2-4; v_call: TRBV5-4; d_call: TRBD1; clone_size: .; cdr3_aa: CASSFAGTGGPSQYF; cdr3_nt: TGTGCCAGCAGCTTTGCGGGGACAGGGGGTCCCTCCCAGTACTTC
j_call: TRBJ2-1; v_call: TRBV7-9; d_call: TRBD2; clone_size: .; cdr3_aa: CASSLALAGASYNEQFF; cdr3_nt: TGTGCCAGCAGCTTAGCGTTAGCGGGAGCGTCCTACAATGAGCAGTTCTTC
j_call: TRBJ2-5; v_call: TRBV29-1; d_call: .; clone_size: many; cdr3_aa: CSVRTPQETQYF; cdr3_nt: TGCAGCGTCCGGACTCCACAAGAGACCCAGTACTTC
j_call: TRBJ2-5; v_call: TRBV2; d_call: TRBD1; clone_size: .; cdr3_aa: CASSPGQQETQYF; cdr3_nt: TGTGCCAGCAGTCCGGGACAGCAAGAGACCCAGTACTTC
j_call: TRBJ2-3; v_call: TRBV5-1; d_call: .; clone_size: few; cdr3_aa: CASSPFGPDTQYF; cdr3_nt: TGCGCCAGCAGCCCCTTTGGCCCAGATACGCAGTATTTT
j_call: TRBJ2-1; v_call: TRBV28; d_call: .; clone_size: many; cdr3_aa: CASSSPGTLVGNEQFF; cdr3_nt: TGTGCCAGCAGTTCTCCCGGGACACTCGTGGGGAATGAGCAGTTCTTC
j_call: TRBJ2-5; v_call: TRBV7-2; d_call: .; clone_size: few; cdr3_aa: CASSTRTRAAETQYF; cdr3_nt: TGTGCCAGCAGCACCCGGACAAGGGCGGCAGAGACCCAGTACTTC
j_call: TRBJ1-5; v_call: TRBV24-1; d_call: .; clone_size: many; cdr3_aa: CATSDFGGNQPQHF; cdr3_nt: TGTGCCACCAGTGATTTCGGGGGAAATCAGCCCCAGCATTTT
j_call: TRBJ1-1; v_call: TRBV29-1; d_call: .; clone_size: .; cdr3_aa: CSVSSGAATEAFF; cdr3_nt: TGCAGCGTTTCTTCAGGGGCGGCCACTGAAGCTTTCTTT
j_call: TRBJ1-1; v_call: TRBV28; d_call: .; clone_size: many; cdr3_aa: CASSLRTQGSEAFF; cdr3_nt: TGTGCCAGCAGTTTACGGACCCAAGGGTCTGAAGCTTTCTTT
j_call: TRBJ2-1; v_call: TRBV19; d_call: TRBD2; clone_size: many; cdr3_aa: CASQRLAGSRNEQFF; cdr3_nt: TGTGCCAGCCAGAGACTAGCGGGGTCGAGAAATGAGCAGTTCTTC
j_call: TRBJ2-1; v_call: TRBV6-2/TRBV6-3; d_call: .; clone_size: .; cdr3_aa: CASTESHNEQFF; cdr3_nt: TGTGCCAGCACAGAGTCCCACAATGAGCAGTTCTTC
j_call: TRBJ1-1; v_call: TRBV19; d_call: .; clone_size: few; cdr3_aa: CASSMQGNTEAFF; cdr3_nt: TGTGCCAGTAGTATGCAGGGGAACACTGAAGCTTTCTTT
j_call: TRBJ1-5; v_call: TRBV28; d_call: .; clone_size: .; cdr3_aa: CASSLYRVSNQPQHF; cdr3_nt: TGTGCCAGCAGTTTATACAGGGTCAGCAATCAGCCCCAGCATTTT
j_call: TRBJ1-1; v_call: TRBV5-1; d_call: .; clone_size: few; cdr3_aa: CASSLGGPNTEAFF; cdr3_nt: TGCGCCAGCAGCTTAGGCGGTCCGAACACTGAAGCTTTCTTT
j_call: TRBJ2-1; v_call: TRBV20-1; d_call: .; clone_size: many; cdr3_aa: CSARDERTEQFF; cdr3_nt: TGCAGTGCTAGAGATGAGCGGACTGAGCAGTTCTTC
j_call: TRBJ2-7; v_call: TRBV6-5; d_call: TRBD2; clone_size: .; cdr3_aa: CASRRLAGVSYEQYF; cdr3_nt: TGTGCCAGCAGGCGCCTAGCGGGGGTGAGCTACGAGCAGTACTTC
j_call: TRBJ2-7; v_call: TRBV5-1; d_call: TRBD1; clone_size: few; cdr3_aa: CASSLQGMGYEQYF; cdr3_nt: TGCGCCAGCAGCTTACAGGGGATGGGGTACGAGCAGTACTTC
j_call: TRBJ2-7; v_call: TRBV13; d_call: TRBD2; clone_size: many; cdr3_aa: CASSLPGGSYEQYF; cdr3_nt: TGTGCCAGCAGCTTACCCGGGGGGTCCTACGAGCAGTACTTC
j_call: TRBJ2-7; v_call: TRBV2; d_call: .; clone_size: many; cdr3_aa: CASILTLDSPEQYF; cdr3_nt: TGTGCCAGCATTCTCACCCTTGACAGTCCAGAGCAGTACTTC
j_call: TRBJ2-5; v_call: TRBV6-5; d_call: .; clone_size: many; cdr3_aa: CASSRGLTPYQETQYF; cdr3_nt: TGTGCCAGCAGCCGGGGCCTAACCCCTTATCAAGAGACCCAGTACTTC
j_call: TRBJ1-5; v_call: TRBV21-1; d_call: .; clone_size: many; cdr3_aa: CASSRHSRGMKPQHF; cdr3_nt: TGTGCCAGCAGCCGACACAGCAGGGGAATGAAGCCCCAGCATTTT
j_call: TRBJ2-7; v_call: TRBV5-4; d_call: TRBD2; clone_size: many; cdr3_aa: CASSLEREGKYEQYF; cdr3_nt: TGTGCCAGCAGCCTTGAGCGGGAGGGTAAATACGAGCAGTACTTC
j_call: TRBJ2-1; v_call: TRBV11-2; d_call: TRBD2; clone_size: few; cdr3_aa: CASSLDTGTSGRGSNEQFF; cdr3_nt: TGTGCCAGCAGCTTAGATACCGGGACTAGCGGGAGGGGGTCCAATGAGCAGTTCTTC
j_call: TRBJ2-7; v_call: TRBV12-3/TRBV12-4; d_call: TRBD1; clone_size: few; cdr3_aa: CASSQRQGSYEQYF; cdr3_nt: TGTGCCAGCAGCCAGCGACAGGGATCCTACGAGCAGTACTTC
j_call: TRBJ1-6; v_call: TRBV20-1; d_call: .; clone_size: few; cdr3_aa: CSARQGRRDSPLHF; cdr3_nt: TGCAGTGCTCGTCAGGGCCGTAGGGATTCACCCCTCCACTTT
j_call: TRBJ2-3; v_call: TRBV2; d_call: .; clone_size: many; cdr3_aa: CASSGLDVDTQYF; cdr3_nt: TGTGCCAGCAGTGGACTAGATGTGGATACGCAGTATTTT
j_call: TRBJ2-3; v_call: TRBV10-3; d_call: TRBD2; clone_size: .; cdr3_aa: CAISTSGGAKDTQYF; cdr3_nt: TGTGCCATCAGTACTAGCGGGGGGGCAAAAGATACGCAGTATTTT
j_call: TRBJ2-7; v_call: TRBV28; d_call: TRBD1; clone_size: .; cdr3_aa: CASRYRDRVYEQYF; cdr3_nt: TGTGCCAGCAGATACCGGGACAGGGTCTACGAGCAGTACTTC
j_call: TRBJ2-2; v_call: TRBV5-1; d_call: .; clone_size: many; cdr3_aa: CASSLGQGGGELFF; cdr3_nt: TGCGCCAGCAGCTTGGGTCAAGGCGGCGGGGAGCTGTTTTTT
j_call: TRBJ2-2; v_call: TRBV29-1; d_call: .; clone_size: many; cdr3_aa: CSVDQGNTGELFF; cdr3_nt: TGCAGCGTTGACCAGGGAAACACCGGGGAGCTGTTTTTT
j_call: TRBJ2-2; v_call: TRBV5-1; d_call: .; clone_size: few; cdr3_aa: CASSYRRSSGTGELFF; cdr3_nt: TGCGCCAGCAGCTACCGGCGCTCCTCGGGCACCGGGGAGCTGTTTTTT